Each of the 27 T cell receptor beta chains below was sequenced from the same sample in a study of cytomegalovirus exposure and HLA in healthy donors. TCRdb's copy holds only in-frame clones and misses some; the assay was immunoSEQ multiplex PCR. This sample has 90,000 or so clones, with 85% found just once. Material for sequencing was PBMCs. The receptors derive from a man between 18 and 29 years old in good health and CMV-seropositive.

J is TRBJ2-7 and V is TRBV5-6; 8 nucleotides match TRBD2. With V trimmed by 4 bases and J by 0 bases, 3 bases remained unmatched. Germline V gives CDR1 SGHDT, CDR2 YYEEEE. This CDR3 has 14 residues. DNA of the CDR3: TGTGCCAGCAGCCCGGGGGGGTCCTCCTACGAGCAGTACGTC. This sequence encodes CASSPGGSSYEQYV.

The chain has TRBV19 and TRBJ1-1; 7 bases are shared with TRBD1. The CDR3 consists of 14 residues. Germline CDR1 LNHDA, CDR2 SQIVND (reference sequence). V lost 7 bases and J lost 6; bases outside the gene matches: 11. The CDR3 DNA follows: TGTGCCAGTACCCTGTCGACAGGGAGCGCTGAAGCTTTCTTT. Encoded protein: CASTLSTGSAEAFF.

The gene calls are TRBV19 and TRBJ1-5, with a tentative D call TRBD1 (5 bases). Trimming shortened V by 2 bases and J by 4 bases, and 6 bases separated the two germline ends. Germline CDR1 reads LNHDA; CDR2 reads SQIVND (reference sequence). This CDR3 is built from 13 residues. As DNA, the CDR3 is TGTGCCAGTAGTATATCAGGGAATCAGCCCCAGCATTTT. It codes for CASSISGNQPQHF.

V is TRBV5-4 and J is TRBJ2-7, with unresolved D. CDR3 length: 12 residues. From germline, CDR1 is SGHNT and CDR2 YYREEE (reference sequence). V lost 1 base to trimming and J lost 3 bases, with 5 bases between them. The DNA of the CDR3 is TGTGCCAGCAGCTTGAACCACTACGAGCAGTACGTC. Protein sequence: CASSLNHYEQYV.

This clone was detected once. The rearrangement joins TRBV27 to TRBJ2-1; 7 positions agree with TRBD1. Germline loops: CDR1 MNHEY, CDR2 SMNVEV (reference sequence). Trimming took 5 bases from V and 4 from J; bases not matched to a gene: 14. The CDR3 consists of 17 residues. The CDR3 region has the DNA TGTGCCAGCAGTCCTTACGAGGGGACCAGGGGGTACAATGAGCAGTTCTTC. Amino acids: CASSPYEGTRGYNEQFF.

This chain links TRBV5-1 with TRBJ1-1, with 9 bases aligning to TRBD1. The CDR3 totals 14 residues. V lost 4 bases, J lost 6 bases, and 7 bases stayed unmatched. Germline V lookup: CDR1 SGHRS, CDR2 YFSETQ. The DNA of the CDR3 is TGCGCCAGCAGCGGGGGACAGGGTAAGTCTGAAGCTTTCTTT. It is translated as CASSGGQGKSEAFF. The full variable domain, rest sourced from reference TRBV5-1 and TRBJ1-1, is KAGVTQTPRYLIKTRGQQVTLSCSPISGHRSVSWYQQTPGQGLQFLFEYFSETQRNKGNFPGRFSGRQFSNSRSEMNVSTLELGDSALYLCASSGGQGKSEAFFGQGTRLTVV.

This clone was picked up one time. The gene calls are TRBV5-4 and TRBJ2-1; TRBD1 aligns across 7 bases. Germline V gene data show CDR1 as SGHNT and CDR2 as YYREEE (reference sequence). Unmatched junction bases numbered 9, after V lost 4 bases and J lost 5 bases. The CDR3 is 15 amino acids. CDR3 residues: CASSHQAQGDNEQFF. CDR3 DNA sequence: TGTGCCAGCAGCCACCAGGCGCAGGGGGACAATGAGCAGTTCTTC.

The chain combines TRBV27 with TRBJ2-2; 8 bases map to TRBD1. V gave up 4 bases and J gave up 6 bases; unmatched junction bases: 4. The CDR3 runs to 14 residues. Per germline, CDR1 MNHEY and CDR2 SMNVEV (reference sequence). The CDR3 loop reads CASSSRGHAGELFF. The CDR3 coding sequence is TGTGCCAGCAGTTCCAGGGGGCACGCCGGGGAGCTGTTTTTT.

This clone was detected a few times. This chain links TRBV5-4 with TRBJ1-2; D may be TRBD1 (6 bases). This CDR3 comprises 14 residues. V lost 0 bases and J 6 bases, leaving 12 bases between the germline ends. Germline-derived CDR1 and CDR2 are SGHNT and YYREEE (reference sequence). For the CDR3, the DNA is TGTGCCAGCAGCTTGGGGCGGGCAGGGGATGGCTACACCTTC. Translating it yields CASSLGRAGDGYTF.

The J gene is TRBJ1-2, the V gene TRBV19; 8 bases line up with TRBD1. V shed 9 bases, J shed 3 bases, and the junction held 15 bases outside the gene matches. The CDR3 is 16 amino acids. Germline lookup yields CDR1 LNHDA and CDR2 SQIVND (reference sequence). In nucleotides, the CDR3 is TGTGCCAGCAGCCCCTTGGGACAGGACATCTACTATGGCTACACCTTC. Protein: CASSPLGQDIYYGYTF.

This chain connects TRBV9 to TRBJ1-2; D perhaps matches TRBD1 (6 bases). Between the trimmed V and J ends, which lost 4 bases and 6 bases, there was a span of 13 bases. Germline values: CDR1 SGDLS, CDR2 YYNGEE. The CDR3 covers 13 residues. CDR3 region: CASSPGQIHGYTF. CDR3 coding DNA: TGTGCCAGCAGCCCCGGACAGATCCATGGCTACACCTTC.

This chain links TRBV28 with TRBJ1-5; D gene ambiguous. V lost 2 bases, J lost 6 bases, and 20 bases lay in between. This CDR3 comprises 17 residues. The germline V gene encodes CDR1 MDHEN and CDR2 SYDVKM. The CDR3 is CASSLGEWVEVGQPQHF. The CDR3 region has the DNA TGTGCCAGCAGTTTAGGGGAATGGGTGGAGGTTGGTCAGCCCCAGCATTTT.

The rearrangement links TRBV6-4 to TRBJ2-3; 12 bases align to TRBD1. V gave up 4 bases and J gave up 4 bases; unmatched junction bases: 3. CDR3 length: 15 residues. CDR1 and CDR2 from the germline V gene are MRHNA and SNTAGT. The CDR3 DNA follows: TGTGCCAGCAGTGCCGGGACAGGGGGCGCAGATACGCAGTATTTT. Amino acid sequence: CASSAGTGGADTQYF.

For the CDR3, the DNA is TGTGCCAGCAGTCTAGCGGCAAGCTCCTACGAGCAGTACGTC. As protein: CASSLAASSYEQYV. The gene calls are TRBV27 and TRBJ2-7, with 7 bases lining up with TRBD2. Germline V gene sequence: CDR1 MNHEY, CDR2 SMNVEV (reference sequence). The CDR3 extends over 14 amino acids. V lost 5 bases to trimming and J lost 0 bases; unmatched junction nucleotides: 4.

The chain combines TRBV4-1 with TRBJ1-1; tentatively, D is TRBD1 (6 bases). Trimming shortened V by 3 bases and J by 3 bases, and 8 bases separated the two germline ends. The CDR3 consists of 13 residues. Per germline, CDR1 MGHRA and CDR2 YSYEKL. Here the CDR3 DNA reads TGCGCCAGCAGCCACCCAGGGGACACTGAAGCTTTCTTT. This codes for CASSHPGDTEAFF.

The chain carries TRBV28 and TRBJ2-7; the D gene is possibly TRBD1 (6 bases). Germline lookup yields CDR1 MDHEN and CDR2 SYDVKM. With 0 bases removed from V and 0 bases from J, the gap between germline ends came to 9 bases. The CDR3 has 15 amino acids. This CDR3 is CASSLWTGLSYEQYF. Written as DNA, the CDR3 is TGTGCCAGCAGTTTATGGACAGGCCTCTCCTACGAGCAGTACTTC.

The chain combines TRBV6-5 with TRBJ1-3; unclear D gene. In germline, CDR1 is MNHEY, CDR2 SVGAGI. The CDR3 totals 14 residues. V lost 8 bases, J lost 0 bases, and 11 bases lay in between. In DNA form, the CDR3 reads TGTGCCAGCGGCCGGAGCTTCTCTGGAAACACCATATATTTT. Its translation: CASGRSFSGNTIYF.

The genes are TRBV27 and TRBJ1-1, with a weak D call TRBD1 (6 bases). The CDR3 length is 15 residues. The germline CDR1 and CDR2 sequences are MNHEY and SMNVEV (reference sequence). V lost 5 bases, J lost 3 bases, and 16 bases lay in between. CDR3 bases: TGTGCCAGCAGTCCCCCTGGGGACACCTACACTGAAGCTTTCTTT. This codes for CASSPPGDTYTEAFF.

The chain joins TRBV11-3 to TRBJ2-2; 7 bases line up with TRBD2. Unmatched junction bases numbered 2, after V lost 8 bases and J lost 2 bases. The CDR3 loop spans 13 amino acids. Germline lookup yields CDR1 SGHNT and CDR2 YENEEA. The CDR3 loop is CASWEGNTGELFF. CDR3 DNA sequence: TGTGCCAGCTGGGAGGGAAACACCGGGGAGCTGTTTTTT.

This chain connects TRBV28 to TRBJ2-7; D gene uncertain. In germline, CDR1 is MDHEN, CDR2 SYDVKM. The CDR3 is made up of 14 amino acids. The ends were cut back, 3 bases at V and 6 bases at J, with 15 bases in the middle. The CDR3: CASSFQRPVAEQYF. The CDR3 region has the DNA TGTGCCAGCAGTTTCCAGCGTCCCGTGGCCGAGCAGTACTTC.

This clone was counted only a few times. The J gene is TRBJ2-1, the V gene TRBV27; D possibly corresponds to TRBD2 (7 bases). CDR1 MNHEY and CDR2 SMNVEV come from the germline V gene (reference sequence). CDR3 length equals 15 residues. V lost 3 bases and J 4 bases, leaving 13 bases between the germline ends. CDR3 nucleotides: TGTGCCAGCAGTTTCGGGACTACAGGGTACAATGAGCAGTTCTTC. It is translated as CASSFGTTGYNEQFF.

This chain uses TRBV9 with TRBJ2-5, with TRBD1 matching 7 bases. The CDR3 totals 13 residues. Germline-derived CDR1 and CDR2 are SGDLS and YYNGEE. The V and J ends lost 4 bases and 4 bases, in that order; junction bases with no gene match: 4. Here the CDR3 reads CASSLGQTETQYF. The CDR3 DNA reads TGTGCCAGCAGCCTGGGACAGACAGAGACCCAGTACTTC.

The chain recombines TRBV4-1 with TRBJ2-7; D is possibly TRBD1 (6 bases). Between the trimmed V and J ends, which lost 0 bases and 6 bases, there was a span of 21 bases. Germline assignment: CDR1 MGHRA and CDR2 YSYEKL. The CDR3 is 17 residues long. CDR3 in amino acids: CASSQDGDNARACEQYV. The CDR3, as DNA: TGCGCCAGCAGCCAAGATGGGGACAACGCCAGAGCTTGCGAGCAGTACGTC.

The CDR3: CASSSDSRGTYEQYF. The CDR3 nucleotides are TGCGCCAGCAGCTCAGACAGCCGGGGGACCTACGAGCAGTACTTC. The V call is TRBV4-1, the J call TRBJ2-7, with a weak D call TRBD2 (6 bases). CDR1 and CDR2 (germline): MGHRA, YSYEKL. CDR3 size: 15 residues. V gave up 5 bases and J gave up 2 bases, with 16 bases separating them.

J is TRBJ1-1 and V is TRBV30, with D maybe TRBD1 (6 bases). This CDR3 is built from 15 residues. In germline, CDR1 is GTSNPN, CDR2 SVGIG (reference sequence). Trimming took off 4 bases at V and 4 bases at J, with 19 bases between the two ends. The CDR3, as DNA: TGTGCCTGGACTGGACAGCTGTTAATGGGCACTGAAGCTTTCTTT. Translated, it gives CAWTGQLLMGTEAFF. Complete variable domain (other parts from reference TRBV30 and TRBJ1-1): SQTIHQWPATLVQPVGSPLSLECTVEGTSNPNLYWYRQAAGRGLQLLFYSVGIGQISSEVPQNLSASRPQDRQFILSSKKLLLSDSGFYLCAWTGQLLMGTEAFFGQGTRLTVV.

The V gene is TRBV28, the J gene TRBJ2-7; 7 nucleotides agree with TRBD2. This CDR3 is 14 amino acids long. V lost 8 bases and J lost 0; bases outside the gene matches: 7. The germline gives CDR1 MDHEN, CDR2 SYDVKM. CDR3 residues: CASVSSGPSYEQYF. CDR3 coding DNA: TGTGCCAGCGTATCTAGCGGCCCCTCCTACGAGCAGTACTTC.

The CDR3 here is CASSVQEYEQYV. Here the CDR3 DNA reads TGTGCCAGCAGCGTACAGGAATACGAGCAGTACGTC. The chain recombines TRBV9 with TRBJ2-7; D is unresolved. This CDR3 is built from 12 residues. With 1 base removed from V and 4 bases from J, the gap between germline ends came to 6 bases. Germline assignment: CDR1 SGDLS and CDR2 YYNGEE.